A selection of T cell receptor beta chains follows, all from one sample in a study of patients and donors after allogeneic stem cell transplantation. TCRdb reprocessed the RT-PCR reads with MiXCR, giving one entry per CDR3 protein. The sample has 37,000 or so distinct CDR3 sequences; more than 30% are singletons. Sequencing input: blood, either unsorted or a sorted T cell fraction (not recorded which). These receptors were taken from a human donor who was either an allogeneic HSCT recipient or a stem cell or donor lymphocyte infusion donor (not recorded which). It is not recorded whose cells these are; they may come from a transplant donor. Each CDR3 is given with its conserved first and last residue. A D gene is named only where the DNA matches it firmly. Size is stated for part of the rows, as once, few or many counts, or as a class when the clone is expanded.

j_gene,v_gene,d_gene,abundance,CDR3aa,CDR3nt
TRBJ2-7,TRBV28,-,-,CASSLPALAEEQYF,TGTGCCAGCAGTTTACCCGCGCTAGCTGAAGAGCAGTACTTC
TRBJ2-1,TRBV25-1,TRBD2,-,CASSEFRPSGRWFF,TGTGCCAGCAGTGAATTTCGGCCTAGCGGGAGGTGGTTCTTC
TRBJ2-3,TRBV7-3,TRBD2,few,CASSLKVWTSGPSTDTQYF,TGTGCCAGCAGCTTAAAAGTATGGACTAGCGGGCCTAGCACAGATACGCAGTATTTT
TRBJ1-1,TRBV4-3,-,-,CASSQYRRATEAFF,TGCGCCAGCAGTCAATACCGTAGGGCCACTGAAGCTTTCTTT
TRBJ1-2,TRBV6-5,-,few,CASSYWGGSYYGYTF,TGTGCCAGCAGTTACTGGGGAGGTAGTTACTATGGCTACACCTTC
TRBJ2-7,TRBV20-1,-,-,CSAIQGGSYEQYF,TGCAGTGCGATACAGGGGGGGTCCTACGAGCAGTACTTC
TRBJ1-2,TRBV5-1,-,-,CASSLAPDRDYGYTF,TGCGCCAGCAGCTTGGCTCCGGACAGAGACTATGGCTACACCTTC
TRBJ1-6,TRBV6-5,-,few,CASSYSGVYNSPLHF,TGTGCCAGCAGTTACTCAGGGGTCTATAATTCACCCCTCCACTTT
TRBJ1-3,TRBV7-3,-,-,CASSPSSGNTIYF,TGTGCCAGCAGCCCCTCTTCTGGAAACACCATATATTTT
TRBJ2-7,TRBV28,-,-,CASTTPGEQYF,TGTGCCAGCACCACACCCGGCGAGCAGTACTTC
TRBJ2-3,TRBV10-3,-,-,CAISRTDPSTDTQYF,TGTGCCATCAGTCGGACAGACCCTAGCACAGATACGCAGTATTTT
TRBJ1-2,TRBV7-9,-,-,CASSLAAGADGYTF,TGTGCCAGCAGCTTAGCGGCGGGGGCTGATGGCTACACCTTC
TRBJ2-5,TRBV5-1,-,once,CASSLVGQGETQYF,TGCGCCAGCAGCTTGGTCGGCCAGGGGGAGACCCAGTACTTC
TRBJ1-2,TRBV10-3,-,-,CAISVGSSGTSGYTF,TGTGCCATCAGTGTCGGTTCTTCCGGGACGAGCGGCTACACCTTC
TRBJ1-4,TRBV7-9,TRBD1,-,CASRPGGANEKLFF,TGTGCCAGCCGGCCAGGGGGCGCAAATGAAAAACTGTTTTTT
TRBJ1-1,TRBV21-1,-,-,CASSTVHGTSNTEAFF,TGTGCCAGCAGCACGGTTCACGGAACGTCGAACACTGAAGCTTTCTTT
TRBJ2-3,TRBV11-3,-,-,CASSLRAGDTQYF,TGTGCCAGCAGCTTACGCGCGGGCGATACGCAGTATTTT
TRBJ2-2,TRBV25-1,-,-,CASTFSGANTGELFF,TGTGCCAGCACCTTTAGCGGAGCGAACACCGGGGAGCTGTTTTTT
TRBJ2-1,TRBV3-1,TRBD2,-,CASSQGTSGRVGEQFF,TGTGCCAGCAGCCAGGGGACTAGCGGGAGGGTTGGTGAGCAGTTCTTC
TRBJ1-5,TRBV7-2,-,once,CASSLNSNQPQHF,TGTGCCAGCAGCTTAAATAGCAATCAGCCCCAGCATTTT
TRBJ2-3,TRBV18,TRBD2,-,CASSSGLAALTDTQYF,TGTGCCAGCTCATCCGGACTAGCGGCCCTCACAGATACGCAGTATTTT
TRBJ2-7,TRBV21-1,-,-,CASSKVGIGRKEQYF,TGTGCCAGCAGCAAAGTAGGGATCGGTCGAAAGGAGCAGTACTTC
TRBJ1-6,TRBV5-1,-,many,CASSSVFEDSPLHF,TGCGCCAGCAGCTCTGTGTTTGAGGATTCACCCCTCCACTTT
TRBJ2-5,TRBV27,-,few,CASSYGGQETQYF,TGTGCCAGCAGTTACGGCGGTCAAGAGACCCAGTACTTC
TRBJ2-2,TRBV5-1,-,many,CASSLERAGELFF,TGCGCCAGCAGCTTAGAGAGGGCCGGGGAGCTGTTTTTT
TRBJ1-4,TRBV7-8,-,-,CASSSRTYLNEKLFF,TGTGCCAGCAGCTCCAGGACATACCTTAATGAAAAACTGTTTTTT
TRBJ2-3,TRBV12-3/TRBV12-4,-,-,CASSSASGTQYF,TGTGCCAGCAGTTCAGCCAGCGGGACGCAGTATTTT
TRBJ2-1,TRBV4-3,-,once,CASSQVLKIPSYNEQFF,TGCGCCAGCAGCCAAGTTTTGAAGATCCCGTCCTACAATGAGCAGTTCTTC
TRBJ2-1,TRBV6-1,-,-,CASSEVHGRQDEQFF,TGTGCCAGCAGTGAAGTCCACGGACGCCAGGATGAGCAGTTCTTC
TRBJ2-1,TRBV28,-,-,CASSFPPPGRGEQFF,TGTGCCAGCAGTTTCCCCCCGCCGGGTAGGGGTGAGCAGTTCTTC
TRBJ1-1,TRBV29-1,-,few,CSVEERAEAFF,TGCAGCGTTGAAGAGCGGGCTGAAGCTTTCTTT
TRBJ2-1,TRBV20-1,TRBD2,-,CSATGRAGGLNEQFF,TGCAGTGCTACAGGGAGGGCGGGAGGCCTCAATGAGCAGTTCTTC
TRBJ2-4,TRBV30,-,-,CAWSLGGGSIQYF,TGTGCCTGGAGCCTAGGGGGGGGTAGCATTCAGTACTTC
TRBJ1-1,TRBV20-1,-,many,CSARDRQNTEAFF,TGCAGTGCTAGAGATAGACAGAACACTGAAGCTTTCTTT
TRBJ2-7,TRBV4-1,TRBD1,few,CASSHKEGGAGEQYF,TGCGCCAGCAGCCACAAAGAAGGGGGCGCGGGCGAGCAGTACTTC
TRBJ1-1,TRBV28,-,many,CASSIAGTGNTEAFF,TGTGCCAGCAGTATTGCCGGGACGGGGAACACTGAAGCTTTCTTT
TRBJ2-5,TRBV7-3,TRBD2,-,CASSLTGGLKTQYF,TGTGCCAGCAGCTTAACGGGGGGGTTAAAGACCCAGTACTTC
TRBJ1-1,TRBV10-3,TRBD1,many,CATREGANTEAFF,TGTGCCACCAGGGAGGGGGCGAACACTGAAGCTTTCTTT
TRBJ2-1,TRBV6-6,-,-,CASTGGRGYNEQFF,TGTGCCAGCACCGGAGGCAGGGGATACAATGAGCAGTTCTTC
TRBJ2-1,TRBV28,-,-,CASSFNGKQFF,TGTGCCAGCAGTTTCAATGGAAAGCAGTTCTTC
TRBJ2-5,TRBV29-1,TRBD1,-,CSVMTGGWGETQYF,TGCAGCGTGATGACAGGGGGCTGGGGAGAGACCCAGTACTTC
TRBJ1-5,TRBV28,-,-,CASSLGQTSNQPQHF,TGTGCCAGCAGTTTAGGGCAGACTAGCAATCAGCCCCAGCATTTT
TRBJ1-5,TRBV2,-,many,CAGKTGEGNQPQHF,TGTGCCGGTAAGACAGGCGAAGGTAATCAGCCCCAGCATTTT
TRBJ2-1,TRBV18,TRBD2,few,CASSPPSLAGGTQFF,TGTGCCAGCTCACCACCGTCGCTAGCGGGAGGGACCCAGTTCTTC
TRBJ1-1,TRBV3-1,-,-,CASSAGPMGMNTEAFF,TGTGCCAGCAGTGCCGGGCCTATGGGCATGAACACTGAAGCTTTCTTT
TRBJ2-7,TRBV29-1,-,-,CSALSPDGLSYEQYF,TGCAGCGCCCTCTCACCGGACGGCCTCTCCTACGAGCAGTACTTC
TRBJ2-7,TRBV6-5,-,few,CASSYLTGYEQYF,TGTGCCAGCAGTTATCTAACGGGGTACGAGCAGTACTTC
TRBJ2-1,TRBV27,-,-,CASTQGGEYNEQFF,TGTGCCAGCACCCAAGGGGGGGAGTACAATGAGCAGTTCTTC
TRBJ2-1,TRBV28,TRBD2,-,CASSPRGILAGSSYNEQFF,TGTGCCAGCAGTCCCAGGGGGATACTAGCGGGGAGCTCCTACAATGAGCAGTTCTTC
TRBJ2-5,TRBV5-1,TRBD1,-,CASSQGQRATQYF,TGCGCCAGCAGCCAGGGACAGCGAGCGACCCAGTACTTC
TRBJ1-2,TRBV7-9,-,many,CASSLNLGPNYGYTF,TGTGCCAGCAGCTTAAATCTCGGTCCTAACTATGGCTACACCTTC
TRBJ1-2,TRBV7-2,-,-,CASSRDRSYGYTF,TGTGCCAGCAGCCGGGACCGGAGCTATGGCTACACCTTC
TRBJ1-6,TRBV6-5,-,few,CASSYRDRAGGSLHF,TGTGCCAGCAGTTACCGGGACCGCGCTGGGGGGTCCCTCCACTTT
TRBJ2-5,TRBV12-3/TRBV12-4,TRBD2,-,CASSRDYSETQYF,TGTGCCAGCAGTAGGGACTATAGCGAGACCCAGTACTTC
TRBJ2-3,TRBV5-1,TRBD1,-,CASSHRGRDTQYF,TGCGCCAGCAGCCACAGGGGGCGGGATACGCAGTATTTT
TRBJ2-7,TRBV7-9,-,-,CASSGASSYEQYF,TGTGCCAGCAGCGGTGCCAGCTCCTACGAGCAGTACTTC
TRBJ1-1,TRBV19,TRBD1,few,CASSMQGATEAFF,TGTGCCAGTAGTATGCAGGGGGCGACTGAAGCTTTCTTT
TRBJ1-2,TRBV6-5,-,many,CASSYDYWTAGSYGYTF,TGTGCCAGCAGTTACGACTATTGGACCGCTGGGAGCTATGGCTACACCTTC
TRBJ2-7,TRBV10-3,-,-,CAIKFTSSSYEQYF,TGTGCCATCAAGTTTACTTCTAGCTCCTACGAGCAGTACTTC